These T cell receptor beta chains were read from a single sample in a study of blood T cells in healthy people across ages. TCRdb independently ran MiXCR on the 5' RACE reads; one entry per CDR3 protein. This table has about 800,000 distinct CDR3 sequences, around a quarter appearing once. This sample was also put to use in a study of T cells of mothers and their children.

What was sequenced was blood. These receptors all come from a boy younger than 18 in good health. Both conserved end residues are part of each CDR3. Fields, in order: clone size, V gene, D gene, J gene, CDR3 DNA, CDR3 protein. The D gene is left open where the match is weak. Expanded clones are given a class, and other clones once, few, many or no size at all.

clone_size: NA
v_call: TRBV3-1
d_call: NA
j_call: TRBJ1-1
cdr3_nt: TGTGCCAGCAGCCAGGGGCATAACACTGAAGCTTTCTTT
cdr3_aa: CASSQGHNTEAFF

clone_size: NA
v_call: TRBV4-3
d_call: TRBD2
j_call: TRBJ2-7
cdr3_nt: TGCGCCAGCAGCCAAGATCGTGGGGAGGGCTACAAGCAGTACTTC
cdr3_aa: CASSQDRGEGYKQYF

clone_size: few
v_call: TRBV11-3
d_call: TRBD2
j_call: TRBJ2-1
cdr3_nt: TGCGCCAGCAGCCCGAATAGCGGGGGGGCTTTCAATGAGCAGTTCTTC
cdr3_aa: CASSPNSGGAFNEQFF

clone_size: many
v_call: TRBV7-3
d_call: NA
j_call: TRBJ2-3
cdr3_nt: TGTGCCAGCAGCTTGGACAACTCAGATACGCAGTATTTT
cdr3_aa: CASSLDNSDTQYF

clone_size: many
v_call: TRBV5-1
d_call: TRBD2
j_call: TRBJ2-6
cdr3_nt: TGTGCCAGCAGCGGGGGATCTGGGGCCAACGTCCTGACTTTC
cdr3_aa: CASSGGSGANVLTF

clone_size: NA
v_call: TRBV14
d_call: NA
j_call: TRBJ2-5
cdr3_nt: TGTGCCAGCAGCCAAGACACCGGCGGCTACCACCAAGCCCAGTACTTC
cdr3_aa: CASSQDTGGYHQAQYF

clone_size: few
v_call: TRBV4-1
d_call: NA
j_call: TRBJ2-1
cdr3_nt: TGCGCCAGCAGCCCCCCCGGGAGAGAGTACAATGAGCAGTTCTTC
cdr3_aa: CASSPPGREYNEQFF

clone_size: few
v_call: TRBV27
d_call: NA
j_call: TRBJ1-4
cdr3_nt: TGTGCCAGCACCCGTGGTGTAAACGAAAAACTGTTTTTT
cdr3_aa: CASTRGVNEKLFF

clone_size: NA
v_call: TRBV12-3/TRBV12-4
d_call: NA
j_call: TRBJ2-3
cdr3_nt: TGTGCCAGCAGTCCCCTCGGTTTTGTAAGCGGCACAGATACGCAGTATTTT
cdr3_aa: CASSPLGFVSGTDTQYF

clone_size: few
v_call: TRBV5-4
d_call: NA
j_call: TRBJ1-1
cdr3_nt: TGTGCCAGCAGCCTTACGGTAGGGGATGAAGCTTTCTTT
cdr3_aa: CASSLTVGDEAFF

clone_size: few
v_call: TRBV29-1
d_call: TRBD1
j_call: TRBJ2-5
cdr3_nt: TGCAGCGTTTCGGTTACAGGGGGCATCGAGACCCAGTACTTC
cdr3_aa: CSVSVTGGIETQYF

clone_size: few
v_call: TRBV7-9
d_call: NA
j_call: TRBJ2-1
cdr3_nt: TGTGCCACGGAACAGGCTCTTGAGCAGTTCTTC
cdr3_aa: CATEQALEQFF

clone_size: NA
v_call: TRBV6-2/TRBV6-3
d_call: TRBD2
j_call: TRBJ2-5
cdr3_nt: TGTGCCAGCAGCCCCTGGGCTAGCGGGAGAGGGCAAGAGACCCAGTACTTC
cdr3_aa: CASSPWASGRGQETQYF

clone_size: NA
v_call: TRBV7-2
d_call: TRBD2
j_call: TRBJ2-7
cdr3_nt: TGTGCCAGCAGCCACCCAGGGAGCGGGGGCGAGCAGTACTTC
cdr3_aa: CASSHPGSGGEQYF

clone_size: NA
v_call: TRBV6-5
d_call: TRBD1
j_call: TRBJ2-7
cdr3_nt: TGTGCCACCCGGACAGGGGGCCCCTACGAGCAGTACTTC
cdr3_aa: CATRTGGPYEQYF

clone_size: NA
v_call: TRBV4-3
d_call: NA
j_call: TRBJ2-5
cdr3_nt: TGCGCCAGCAGCCAAGTTTGGGGGGCACCCGAGACCCAGTACTTC
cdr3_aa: CASSQVWGAPETQYF

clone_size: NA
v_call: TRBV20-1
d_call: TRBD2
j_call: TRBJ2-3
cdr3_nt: TGCAGTGCTAGAGATTTGGCTAGCGGGTCACTGACTCGCACAGATACGCAGTATTTT
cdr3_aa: CSARDLASGSLTRTDTQYF

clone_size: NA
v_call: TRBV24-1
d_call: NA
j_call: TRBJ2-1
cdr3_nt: TGTGCCACCAGTGACCCCACGACAGTAAATGAGCAGTTCTTC
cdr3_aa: CATSDPTTVNEQFF

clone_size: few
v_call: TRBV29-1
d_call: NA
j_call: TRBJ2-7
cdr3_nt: NA
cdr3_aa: CSVGFASGASFF

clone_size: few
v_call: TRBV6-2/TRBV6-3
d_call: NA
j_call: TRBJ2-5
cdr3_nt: TGTGCCAGCAGTTACTGGGGGCAAGAGACCCAGTGCTTC
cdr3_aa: CASSYWGQETQCF

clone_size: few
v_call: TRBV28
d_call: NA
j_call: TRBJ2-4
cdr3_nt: TGTGCCAGCAGTAGCTACAGGGCGGCCAAAAACATTCAGTACTTC
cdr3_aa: CASSSYRAAKNIQYF

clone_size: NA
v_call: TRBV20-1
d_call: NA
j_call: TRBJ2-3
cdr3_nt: TGCAGTGCTATCAGAAGGCTTACAGATACGCAGTATTTT
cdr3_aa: CSAIRRLTDTQYF

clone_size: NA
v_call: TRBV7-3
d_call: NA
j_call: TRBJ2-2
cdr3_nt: TGTGCCAGCAGCTTAAACTCCGAGCCAGACGGGGAGCTGTTTTTT
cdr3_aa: CASSLNSEPDGELFF

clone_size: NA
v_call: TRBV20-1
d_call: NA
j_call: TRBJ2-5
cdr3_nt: TGCAGTGCTAGACTGATAGAGACCCAGTACTTC
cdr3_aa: CSARLIETQYF